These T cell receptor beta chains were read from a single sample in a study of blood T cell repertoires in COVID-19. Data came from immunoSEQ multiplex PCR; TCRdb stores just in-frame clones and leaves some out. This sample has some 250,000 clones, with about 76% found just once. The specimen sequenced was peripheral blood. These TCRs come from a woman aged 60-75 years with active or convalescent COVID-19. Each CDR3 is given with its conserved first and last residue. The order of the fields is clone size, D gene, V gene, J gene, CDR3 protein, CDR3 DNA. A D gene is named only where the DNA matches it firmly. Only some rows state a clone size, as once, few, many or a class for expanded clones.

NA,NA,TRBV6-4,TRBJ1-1,CASQRQPEAFF,TGTGCCAGCCAGCGACAGCCTGAAGCTTTCTTT
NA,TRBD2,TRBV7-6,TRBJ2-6,CASSPTGGSGANVLTF,TGTGCCAGCAGCCCCACGGGGGGCTCTGGGGCCAACGTCCTGACTTTC
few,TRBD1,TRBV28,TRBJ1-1,CASSLLRGQGATEAFF,TGTGCCAGCAGTTTACTTCGGGGACAGGGGGCCACTGAAGCTTTCTTT
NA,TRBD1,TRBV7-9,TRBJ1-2,CASTQTGVNYGYTF,TGTGCCAGCACCCAAACAGGGGTAAACTATGGCTACACCTTC
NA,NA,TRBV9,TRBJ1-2,CASSQRGGGATGYGYTF,TGTGCCAGCAGCCAAAGGGGCGGGGGCGCTACCGGCTATGGCTACACCTTC
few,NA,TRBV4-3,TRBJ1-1,CASSQEPGMNTEAFF,TGCGCCAGCAGCCAAGAACCGGGTATGAACACTGAAGCTTTCTTT
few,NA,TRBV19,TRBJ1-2,CASSTLSPEGYTF,TGTGCCAGTAGTACACTGTCTCCGGAGGGCTACACCTTC
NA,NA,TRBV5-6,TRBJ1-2,CASSLRGNYGYTF,TGTGCCAGCAGCCTGAGGGGGAACTATGGCTACACCTTC
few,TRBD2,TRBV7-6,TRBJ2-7,CASSLADPGTSGEQYF,TGTGCCAGCAGCTTAGCGGACCCCGGGACTAGTGGCGAGCAGTACTTC
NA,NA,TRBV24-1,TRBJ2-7,CATSDRRVQDEQYF,TGTGCCACCAGTGACCGCAGGGTTCAGGACGAGCAGTACTTC
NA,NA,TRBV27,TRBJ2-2,CASSPRLDAGELFF,TGTGCCAGCAGCCCCAGACTAGATGCCGGGGAGCTGTTTTTT
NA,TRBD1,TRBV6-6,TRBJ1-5,CASSYSTGLGNQPQHF,TGTGCCAGCAGTTACTCGACAGGGTTGGGAAATCAGCCCCAGCATTTT
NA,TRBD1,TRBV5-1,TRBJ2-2,CASSLGQGAGTGELFF,TGCGCCAGCAGCCTGGGACAGGGGGCGGGCACCGGGGAGCTGTTTTTT
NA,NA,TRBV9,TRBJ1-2,CASSPSTEQGNYGYTF,TGTGCCAGCAGCCCTTCGACGGAGCAGGGGAACTATGGCTACACCTTC
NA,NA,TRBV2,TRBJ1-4,CASSRDTDEKLFF,TGTGCCAGCAGCCGGGACACCGATGAAAAACTGTTTTTT
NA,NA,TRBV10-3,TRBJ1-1,CAISEPGNTEAFF,TGTGCCATCAGTGAGCCCGGGAACACTGAAGCTTTCTTT